Listed here is a single TCR beta chain. The sample belongs to a study of blood T cell repertoires in COVID-19. On the study more broadly: From the United States, Italy and Spain came samples of acute and convalescent COVID-19. T cells, B-cell-depleted T cells, or PBMCs supplied cDNA or gDNA.

The Seattle patients, enrolled during active infection, were followed longitudinally. Measured with immunoSEQ multiplex PCR; TCRdb has only the in-frame clones, and not every one. The profile shows fewer than 200,000 clones, 85% of them singletons. The TCR comes from a woman older than 75 with COVID-19, enrolled during active disease. Material: peripheral blood.

As DNA, the CDR3 is TGCAGCGTTTCGCAGGGGGCAGATACGCAGTATTTT. Translation gives CSVSQGADTQYF. V is TRBV29-1 and J is TRBJ2-3; 7 bases match TRBD1. V shed 5 bases and J 4 bases; nucleotides not matched to a gene: 3. CDR3 length: 12 amino acids. From germline, CDR1 is SQVTM and CDR2 ANQGSEA.